This T cell receptor (beta chain) was sequenced in a study of post-analysis software for immune sequencing data (dated by TCRdb to the mid-2010s). Background on the whole study: The recorded disease courses included relapsing-remitting, secondary progressive and progressive-relapsing multiple sclerosis, and some patients had no subtype annotation. The multiple sclerosis patient repertoires were compared with approximately 11 previously published healthy control repertoires from donors aged about 6 to 26 years. A subset of samples was prepared in parallel using single-end sample barcoding, then pooled and co-amplified after Illumina adapter ligation. On the study overall, not on this receptor specifically: Significantly lower normalized Chao1 diversity was found in multiple sclerosis patients than in controls, suggesting substantial peripheral T-cell clonal expansion. The control group was slightly older than the multiple sclerosis patient group. Patients showed significantly higher frequencies than controls for a handful of TRBV segments, among them TRBV5-6, TRBV5-1 and TRBV20-1. Direct clustering with F measure revealed strong co-clustering of samples prepared in the same batch, which led to a batch-effect correction.

This clonotype was seen once. Its cognate antigen has yet to be identified. No much larger clonotype is one base removed from it; base qualities were not supplied. The library was generated by PCR. Sequenced using an Illumina HiSeq 2500. Unique molecular identifiers were incorporated into TCR beta cDNA libraries to reduce PCR and sequencing biases. Approximately 500,000 cDNA molecules were obtained for every 1 to 10 million input T cells, so each molecule roughly corresponded to one T cell. The patient libraries were prepared and sequenced using the same protocol as the earlier healthy control dataset. Samples belonging to the same batch were prepared together, multiplexed and sequenced on a shared HiSeq lane. The authors processed their data as follows. MIGEC was used to process the raw barcoded reads, and molecular identifier groups with only a single read were discarded before consensus assembly and CDR3 extraction. VDJtools was used for post-analysis of the clonotype tables, with diversity normalized by down-sampling every dataset to the smallest sample size. To correct batch-related cross-sample contamination, repertoire overlap clustering matched CDR3 amino acid sequences but not nucleotide sequences. TCRdb reanalyzed the raw reads on its own, using fastp at Q25 for trimming and MiXCR for clone calling, and kept in-frame beta chains. Under each unique CDR3 protein, matching rows form one entry showing the most common genes and DNA. It is TCRdb's table, rather than the study itself, that gives the V and J calls and clone size. The sample profile shows roughly 400,000 distinct CDR3 sequences; approximately 42% of them were found once. Together, the top ten hold less than 8% of the sample.

Based on the germline V gene, the CDR1 and CDR2 sequences are SGHRS and YFSETQ. The CDR3, from cysteine to phenylalanine, totals 15 residues. Of the read, only the CDR3 DNA is kept; its 45 bases are in frame from base 1. Germline trimming amounts to 6 bases on V and 3 bases on J, with 9 as the count of junction bases outside the gene matches. To demonstrate the VDJtools post-analysis software, the study profiled TCR beta repertoires from the peripheral blood of about a dozen young patients with multiple sclerosis. The patients with multiple sclerosis were children and adolescents between 6 and 15 years of age.

Material for sequencing was blood. The clonotype originates from a girl aged 2 to 9 with multiple sclerosis. The rearranged chain carries TRBV5-1 and TRBJ2-7, and TRBD2 matches 10 of the central bases. The nucleotide sequence is given as TGCGCCAGCACCCTAGGACTAGCGGACAGCTACGAGCAGTACTTC. It translates to CASTLGLADSYEQYF.